The next 3 T cell receptor beta chains were all read from a single sample in a study of blood T cell repertoires in COVID-19. Some clones are missing from TCRdb's copy, which holds only in-frame ones; the method was immunoSEQ multiplex PCR. In the table there are 200,000 to 250,000 clones, approximately 88% of which are singletons. Source material: PBMCs or T cells enriched from blood (not recorded which). The receptors here all came from a woman aged 25 to 39 who had been exposed to COVID-19.

The DNA of the CDR3 is TGTGCCAGCAGCCTCGGACAGAACTATGGCTACACCTTC. Its protein product is CASSLGQNYGYTF. This rearrangement joins TRBV7-8 to TRBJ1-2; D is possibly TRBD1 (6 bases). The CDR3 is 13 amino acids. The V end was cut by 5 bases, the J end by 2 bases, with 9 bases between. The germline V gene has CDR1 SGHVS and CDR2 FQNEAQ.

This clone showed up just once. The chain employs TRBV19 and TRBJ2-1; the match to TRBD2 covers 8 bases. The CDR3 loop spans 14 amino acids. Germline V lookup: CDR1 LNHDA, CDR2 SQIVND (reference sequence). Germline trimming cut 4 bases from V and 4 bases from J; bases unmatched to any gene: 3. The DNA of the CDR3 is TGTGCCAGTAGTACGGGGGGGCTTTACAATGAGCAGTTCTTC. This gives the protein CASSTGGLYNEQFF.

To note about this clone: The sample carries other DNA sequences with the same CDR3. The chain joins TRBV29-1 to TRBJ2-7, with 13 bases fitting TRBD2. Germline CDR1 SQVTM, CDR2 ANQGSEA. CDR3 size: 13 residues. The V segment lost 4 bases and the J segment 4 bases; nucleotides outside the gene matches: 1. CDR3 in amino acids: CSVGTSGSYEQYF. CDR3 coding DNA: TGCAGCGTTGGGACTAGCGGGAGTTACGAGCAGTACTTC.